Included here is one TCR beta chain sequence, with context. The antigen is undetermined. The record originates from a study of T-cell memory formation after mild COVID-19. For the study at large: Largely, the TCR clusters proved donor specific. Regarding the study as a whole: The appearance of some responding clones in pre-infection memory suggested that cross-reactive memory joined.

The CDR3 is 14 amino acids. The V end was cut by 0 bases, the J end by 2 bases, with 8 bases between. Germline CDR1 is DFQATT and CDR2 is SNEGSKA (reference sequence). A single record per CDR3 protein comes from TCRdb applying MiXCR to the 5' RACE reads. The sample lists 150,000 to 200,000 distinct CDR3 sequences, around 20% occurring once. The chain combines TRBV20-1 with TRBJ2-1, with D uncertain. The TCR originated in a young man who had mild COVID-19 (a few samples of this study predate the infection). Cell type and time point are not known. Sequencing used PBMCs or a T cell subset sorted from them (not recorded which). In nucleotides, the CDR3 is TGCAGTGCTAGAGATCTCCCAGCCTACAATGAGCAGTTCTTC. Encoded protein: CSARDLPAYNEQFF.